One sample yielded the 7 T cell receptor beta chains listed below, sequenced in a study of T-cell memory formation after mild COVID-19. A single record per CDR3 protein comes from TCRdb applying MiXCR to the 5' RACE reads. The repertoire holds 350,000 to 400,000 distinct CDR3 sequences, with more than 20% as singletons. The sample comprised PBMCs or a T cell subset sorted from them (not recorded which). The receptor set was obtained from an adult woman who had mild COVID-19 (a few samples of this study predate the infection). Cell type and time point are not known.

The chain joins TRBV15 to TRBJ2-3; 7 bases match TRBD2. From germline, CDR1 is LNHNV and CDR2 YYDKDF (reference sequence). The CDR3 extends over 15 amino acids. With V trimmed by 5 bases and J by 0 bases, 5 bases remained unmatched. CDR3 nucleotides: TGTGCCACCAGCCAGGCGGGGGTTAGCACAGATACGCAGTATTTT. Residues: CATSQAGVSTDTQYF.

This clonotype was counted between two and nine times. V gene TRBV5-6 combines with J gene TRBJ1-2; 11 nucleotides align to TRBD1. CDR1 is SGHDT and CDR2 is YYEEEE in the germline V gene. The CDR3 length is 14 residues. The J segment lost 4 bases and the V segment lost 4 bases, leaving 3 bases of the junction unmatched. In DNA form, the CDR3 reads TGTGCCAGCAGCAGGGACAGGGGGGCCTATGGCTACACCTTC. Its protein is CASSRDRGAYGYTF.

V is TRBV7-9 and J is TRBJ2-7; no definite D call. This CDR3 is built from 14 residues. Trimming took off 1 base at V and 7 bases at J, with 14 bases between the two ends. The germline gives CDR1 SEHNR, CDR2 FQNEAQ (reference sequence). The DNA for the CDR3 is TGTGCCAGCAGCTTAGAGGCCTGGTCCGAGGAGCAGTACTTC. This translates into CASSLEAWSEEQYF.

The table lists this clonotype with a few counts. The chain employs TRBV29-1 and TRBJ1-1; the match to TRBD1 covers 7 bases. The trim removed 4 bases at V and 3 bases at J, leaving 5 bases unmatched. The CDR3 totals 13 residues. CDR1 is SQVTM and CDR2 is ANQGSEA in the germline V gene. CDR3 coding DNA: TGCAGCGTTGTAAAGGGGGCGGACACTGAAGCTTTCTTT. Translation gives CSVVKGADTEAFF.

This chain connects TRBV14 to TRBJ2-1; the match to TRBD1 covers 9 bases. This CDR3 has 18 amino acids. Germline V lookup: CDR1 SGHDN, CDR2 FVKESK. The V and J ends lost 5 bases and 0 bases, in that order; junction bases with no gene match: 11. CDR3 sequence: CASSYRDRVRGSYNEQFF. CDR3 in DNA: TGTGCCAGCAGCTACCGGGACAGGGTACGAGGCTCCTACAATGAGCAGTTCTTC. Looking up the rest from reference TRBV14 and TRBJ2-1 gives the full variable domain: EAGVTQFPSHSVIEKGQTVTLRCDPISGHDNLYWYRRVMGKEIKFLLHFVKESKQDESGMPNNRFLAERTGGTYSTLKVQPAELEDSGVYFCASSYRDRVRGSYNEQFFGPGTRLTVL.

The chain links TRBV30 to TRBJ1-5, with D unresolved. The CDR3 consists of 16 residues. Between the trimmed V and J ends, which lost 2 bases and 3 bases, there was a span of 17 bases. The germline CDR1 and CDR2 sequences are GTSNPN and SVGIG (reference sequence). The CDR3 protein is CAWSPRTLYPNQPQHF. CDR3 DNA sequence: TGTGCCTGGAGTCCTAGGACCCTTTATCCCAATCAGCCCCAGCATTTT.

This chain joins TRBV10-3 and TRBJ1-5, with D unclear. Trimming removed 2 bases from V and 4 bases from J, with 3 bases in between. Per the germline V gene, CDR1 is ENHRY and CDR2 is SYGVKD. This CDR3 is built from 12 residues. Written as DNA, the CDR3 is TGTGCCATCAGTGAGGGGAATCAGCCCCAGCATTTT. Residues: CAISEGNQPQHF.